These T cell receptor beta chains were read from a single sample in a study of regulatory T cells in long-lasting Graves disease. Each CDR3 protein gets one entry after TCRdb re-called the multiplex PCR reads with MiXCR. The repertoire holds roughly 450,000 distinct CDR3 sequences, with approximately 23% as singletons. Sequencing used peripheral blood mononuclear cells (PBMCs), obtained when the disease was refractory, from a patient treated with antithyroid drugs. The receptors were gathered from a female donor with Graves disease. Both conserved end residues are part of each CDR3. Fields, in order: CDR3 protein, V gene, J gene.

CASSFGGDVETQYF	TRBV28	TRBJ2-5
CSAGGTEPYEQYF	TRBV20-1	TRBJ2-7
CAWSDAGKNTGELFF	TRBV30	TRBJ2-2
CASSSGRSPQHF	TRBV13	TRBJ1-5
CAISRVSREGADTQYF	TRBV10-3	TRBJ2-3
CASSLSQPGPIRNF	TRBV7-8	TRBJ2-7
CASSSTYRGEQYF	TRBV5-1	TRBJ2-7
CASSYVVNNEAFF	TRBV6-5	TRBJ1-1
CASSLFQREGQEEQYF	TRBV28	TRBJ2-7
CASSPNTGTSGFIYHEQYF	TRBV25-1	TRBJ2-7
CASSAGQLYGYTF	TRBV19	TRBJ1-2
CSVDSRRRYFYGYTF	TRBV29-1	TRBJ1-2
CAWSVRFSGQETQYF	TRBV30	TRBJ2-5
CASRPAVGQQETQYF	TRBV6-2/TRBV6-3	TRBJ2-5
CSVLQGRDTEAFF	TRBV29-1	TRBJ1-1
CASSLETQPQHF	TRBV7-9	TRBJ1-5
CASRQGSGELFF	TRBV3-1	TRBJ2-2
CASSLRGSGNTIYF	TRBV7-2	TRBJ1-3